A selection of T cell receptor beta chains follows, all from one sample in a study of Graves' ophthalmopathy and Graves' hyperthyroidism. TCRdb used MiXCR to reprocess the multiplex PCR reads, holding one entry per CDR3 protein. The sample has 450,000 to 600,000 distinct CDR3 sequences, 35% to 45% seen once; the top ten hold 3.5% to 4.5%. The sample comprised peripheral blood or thyroid tissue (not recorded which). The receptor source for this set is an adult man with Graves' hyperthyroidism. CDR3s include the opening cysteine and the closing phenylalanine or tryptophan. A D gene is named only where the DNA matches it firmly.

v_call: TRBV20-1
d_call: NA
j_call: TRBJ2-7
cdr3_aa: CSASWQGPYEQYF

v_call: TRBV7-3
d_call: NA
j_call: TRBJ2-7
cdr3_aa: CASSQVPADSYEQYF

v_call: TRBV11-2
d_call: NA
j_call: TRBJ2-5
cdr3_aa: CASSLVPQETQYF

v_call: TRBV10-3
d_call: NA
j_call: TRBJ2-7
cdr3_aa: CAISERERGEQYF

v_call: TRBV3-1
d_call: NA
j_call: TRBJ2-7
cdr3_aa: CASSQAGSGHEQYF

v_call: TRBV25-1
d_call: NA
j_call: TRBJ1-4
cdr3_aa: CACSARHATSEKLFF

v_call: TRBV10-3
d_call: NA
j_call: TRBJ1-6
cdr3_aa: CAISESQGTNQPLHF

v_call: TRBV7-9
d_call: NA
j_call: TRBJ1-4
cdr3_aa: CASSSGTGGLGTNEKLFF

v_call: TRBV2
d_call: NA
j_call: TRBJ2-2
cdr3_aa: CASSLATRNTGELFF

v_call: TRBV10-3
d_call: NA
j_call: TRBJ2-5
cdr3_aa: CAISESSETQYF

v_call: TRBV25-1
d_call: TRBD1
j_call: TRBJ1-1
cdr3_aa: CASSPPTGEGTEAFF

v_call: TRBV19
d_call: NA
j_call: TRBJ2-2
cdr3_aa: CASNREDGGELFF

v_call: TRBV10-3
d_call: TRBD1
j_call: NA
cdr3_aa: CASSFWGQGMYNEQFF

v_call: TRBV2
d_call: NA
j_call: TRBJ1-2
cdr3_aa: CASSLQDRANYGYTF

v_call: TRBV3-1
d_call: NA
j_call: TRBJ2-2
cdr3_aa: CASSQGRKELFF

v_call: TRBV30
d_call: NA
j_call: TRBJ1-1
cdr3_aa: CAWSGREAGEAFF

v_call: TRBV7-9
d_call: TRBD2
j_call: TRBJ2-7
cdr3_aa: CASSFEAGGNEQYF

v_call: TRBV19
d_call: TRBD2
j_call: TRBJ2-7
cdr3_aa: CASSGQRENDEQYF

v_call: TRBV7-8
d_call: NA
j_call: TRBJ2-7
cdr3_aa: CATTSGTHAYEQYF

v_call: TRBV19
d_call: TRBD1
j_call: TRBJ1-6
cdr3_aa: CASSARTGVWHNSPLHF

v_call: TRBV20-1
d_call: TRBD1
j_call: TRBJ1-1
cdr3_aa: CSAPGTGGIWGTEAFF

v_call: TRBV20-1
d_call: TRBD1
j_call: TRBJ2-2
cdr3_aa: CSASYLGQPNTGELFF

v_call: TRBV12-3/TRBV12-4
d_call: NA
j_call: TRBJ2-7
cdr3_aa: CASRHSVTYEQYF

v_call: TRBV6-1
d_call: NA
j_call: TRBJ2-5
cdr3_aa: CASSQGIFQETQYF

v_call: TRBV5-1
d_call: NA
j_call: TRBJ2-7
cdr3_aa: CASSLGPRKYEQYF

v_call: TRBV2
d_call: NA
j_call: TRBJ1-5
cdr3_aa: CASSETNNQPQHF

v_call: TRBV12-3/TRBV12-4
d_call: NA
j_call: TRBJ2-6
cdr3_aa: CASSPPSFDGGIGANVLTF

v_call: TRBV29-1
d_call: NA
j_call: TRBJ2-7
cdr3_aa: CSAPWGEKTYEQYF

v_call: TRBV29-1
d_call: NA
j_call: TRBJ1-5
cdr3_aa: CSVESRDGEGPQHF

v_call: TRBV9
d_call: NA
j_call: TRBJ1-2
cdr3_aa: CASSVESGATYGYTF